This T cell receptor (beta chain) was sequenced during a study of T-cell reconstitution after alpha-beta-depleted transplantation in children. Study observations and caveats: T-cell numbers and diversity one year post-transplant derived largely from freshly generated T cells.

The table lists this clonotype with a few counts. The antigen is not known. Unique molecular identifiers were used in preparing the TCRbeta library. TCRdb re-called the PCR reads through MiXCR, storing one row per CDR3 protein. The sample shows some 290,000 distinct CDR3 sequences, approximately 23% of them seen only once. The clonotype originates from a male patient aged 10 to 17 who had a stem cell transplant for acute lymphoblastic leukemia, so the T cells may come from the graft donor. The sample in question was PBMCs, mostly from graft donor cells, obtained 180 days after TCRalphabeta/CD19-depleted stem cell transplant.

The DNA for the CDR3 is TGCAGTGCTAGTAGGGTGAACACTGAAGCTTTCTTT. As protein: CSASRVNTEAFF. The rearrangement uses TRBV20-1 and TRBJ1-1; D ambiguous. Germline V gene sequence: CDR1 DFQATT, CDR2 SNEGSKA (reference sequence). The V end lost 3 bases, the J end lost 0 bases, and 5 bases lay between the germline ends. The CDR3 loop spans 12 amino acids.